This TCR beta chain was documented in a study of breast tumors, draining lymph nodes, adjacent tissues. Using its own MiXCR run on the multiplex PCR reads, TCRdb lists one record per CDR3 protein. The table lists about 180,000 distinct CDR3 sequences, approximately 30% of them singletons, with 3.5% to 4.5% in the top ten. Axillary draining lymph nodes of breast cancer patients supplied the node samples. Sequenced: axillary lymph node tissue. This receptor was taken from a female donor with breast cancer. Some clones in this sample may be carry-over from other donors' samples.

This CDR3 is CSAFGLVDGTQYF. The CDR3 DNA reads TGCAGTGCTTTTGGACTAGTCGATGGGACCCAGTACTTC. The chain recombines TRBV20-1 with TRBJ2-5, with 7 bases matching TRBD2. The length of the CDR3 is 13 residues. Germline loops: CDR1 DFQATT, CDR2 SNEGSKA (reference sequence). Unmatched junction bases numbered 10, after V lost 5 bases and J lost 7 bases.